Below are 24 T cell receptor beta chains sequenced from a single sample in a study of blood T cell repertoires in COVID-19. The assay was immunoSEQ multiplex PCR, and TCRdb's table has in-frame clones only and misses some. The data contain 150,000 to 200,000 clones, 87% of them singletons. Specimen: peripheral blood. The receptors stem from a woman aged 50 to 60 with acute or convalescent COVID-19.

The gene calls are TRBV3-1 (or the pseudogene TRBV3-2) and TRBJ2-7; 14 bases are shared with TRBD2. CDR1 LGHDT and CDR2 YNNKEL come from the germline V gene (reference sequence). CDR3 length equals 15 residues. V was pared by 4 bases and J by 3 bases, with 2 bases of the junction left unmatched. This CDR3 reads CASSLGTSGGYEQYF. CDR3 sequence (DNA): TGTGCCAGCAGCCTTGGGACTAGCGGGGGCTACGAGCAGTACTTC.

The rearrangement joins TRBV10-3 to TRBJ1-6; 7 bases fit TRBD1. Germline lookup yields CDR1 ENHRY and CDR2 SYGVKD. V shed 2 bases and J 7 bases; nucleotides not matched to a gene: 11. The CDR3 runs 17 residues. CDR3 protein: CAISEAAGTVGNSPLHF. As DNA, the CDR3 is TGTGCCATCAGTGAGGCAGCCGGGACAGTCGGAAATTCACCCCTCCACTTT.

The chain is built from TRBV5-1 and TRBJ2-5; 14 bases agree with TRBD2. Germline V gene lookup returns CDR1 SGHRS and CDR2 YFSETQ. The CDR3 runs 16 residues. The ends lost 2 bases at V and 3 bases at J; junction bases unmatched: 3. DNA of the CDR3: TGCGCCAGCAGCTTCCGACTAGCGGGGGGGGAAGAGACCCAGTACTTC. Translating gives CASSFRLAGGEETQYF.

The rearrangement links TRBV11-3 to TRBJ1-5, with 8 bases identical to TRBD1. V lost 3 bases and J lost 3; bases outside the gene matches: 7. CDR1 is SGHNT, CDR2 YENEEA, per germline. This CDR3 region has 16 residues. As DNA, the CDR3 is TGTGCCAGCAGCTTCCGACAGGGGAGAGACAATCAGCCCCAGCATTTT. Translation gives CASSFRQGRDNQPQHF.

The V and J genes are TRBV5-1 and TRBJ2-3, with D possibly matching TRBD2 (6 bases). Trimming removed 4 bases from V and 2 bases from J, with 20 bases in between. Per germline, CDR1 SGHRS and CDR2 YFSETQ. This CDR3 is built from 17 residues. This CDR3 reads CASSHSSATRDTDTQYF. Written as DNA, the CDR3 is TGCGCCAGCAGCCATAGCTCGGCGACTAGGGACACAGATACGCAGTATTTT.

This clone showed up just once. The gene calls are TRBV6-5 and TRBJ2-2; D remains unclear. V was trimmed by 7 bases and J by 0 bases, leaving 6 bases between them. The CDR3 runs 13 residues. Germline CDR1 reads MNHEY; CDR2 reads SVGAGI. DNA for the CDR3: TGTGCCAGCACCCCTACGAACACCGGGGAGCTGTTTTTT. Its protein is CASTPTNTGELFF.

The rearrangement joins TRBV9 to TRBJ2-3; 8 positions agree with TRBD1. The V segment lost 3 bases and the J segment 11 bases; nucleotides outside the gene matches: 8. CDR1 SGDLS and CDR2 YYNGEE come from the germline V gene. CDR3 length: 13 residues. The CDR3 loop reads CASSEAGQGEQYF. CDR3 coding DNA: TGTGCCAGCAGCGAGGCAGGACAGGGCGAGCAGTATTTT. Full variable domain (remainder filled in from reference TRBV9 and TRBJ2-3): DSGVTQTPKHLITATGQRVTLRCSPRSGDLSVYWYQQSLDQGLQFLIQYYNGEERAKGNILERFSAQQFPDLHSELNLSSLELGDSALYFCASSEAGQGEQYFGPGTRLTVL.

This rearrangement joins TRBV5-8 to TRBJ2-1, with D unresolved. CDR1 is SGHTS, CDR2 YDEGEE, per germline. The CDR3 loop spans 15 amino acids. Trimming shortened V by 3 bases and J by 4 bases, and 14 bases separated the two germline ends. CDR3 sequence (DNA): TGTGCCAGCAGCTACGCGGCGGCCCCATACAATGAGCAGTTCTTC. It is translated as CASSYAAAPYNEQFF.

This sequence joins TRBV29-1 and TRBJ2-1; 14 nucleotides match TRBD2. J was trimmed by 9 bases and V by 5 bases; bases with no gene match: 12. The germline V gene has CDR1 SQVTM and CDR2 ANQGSEA. The length of the CDR3 is 16 residues. The CDR3: CSVRGTSGSGLGEQFF. The CDR3 DNA sequence: TGCAGCGTTAGGGGGACTAGCGGGAGTGGGCTAGGTGAGCAGTTCTTC.

The J gene is TRBJ1-1, the V gene TRBV6-6; possible D gene TRBD1, 6 bases. The germline V gene has CDR1 MNHNY and CDR2 SVGAGI (reference sequence). This CDR3 is built from 17 residues. V lost 5 bases to trimming and J lost 3 bases, with 22 bases between them. CDR3 sequence: CASSHRGYRALDTEAFF. In DNA, the CDR3 is TGTGCCAGCAGTCACCGGGGCTACAGGGCATTGGACACTGAAGCTTTCTTT.

The chain uses TRBV7-8 and TRBJ1-5; no firm D call. The CDR3 runs to 15 residues. CDR1 and CDR2 (germline): SGHVS, FQNEAQ. Trimming shortened V by 2 bases and J by 8 bases, and 16 bases separated the two germline ends. CDR3 protein: CASSLTGLGEEPQHF. The DNA for the CDR3 is TGTGCCAGCAGCTTAACCGGACTGGGCGAAGAGCCCCAGCATTTT.

This rearrangement joins TRBV18 to TRBJ1-1; TRBD1 matches at 9 bases. This CDR3 has 16 amino acids. CDR1 is KGHSH, CDR2 LQKENI, per germline. V was pared by 6 bases and J by 0 bases, with 8 bases of the junction left unmatched. The CDR3 region has the DNA TGTGCCAGCTCCCCCCGACAGGGGGTAATGAACACTGAAGCTTTCTTT. Its translation: CASSPRQGVMNTEAFF.

The V gene is TRBV19, the J gene TRBJ1-1; D gene unclear. CDR1 LNHDA and CDR2 SQIVND come from the germline V gene (reference sequence). Deletions cut 4 bases from V and 0 bases from J, with 21 bases between. CDR3 length: 18 amino acids. The CDR3 sequence: CASSKQSSFASMNTEAFF. The CDR3 region has the DNA TGTGCCAGTAGTAAACAGTCTTCCTTCGCTTCTATGAACACTGAAGCTTTCTTT.

The J gene is TRBJ2-3, the V gene TRBV27, with 11 nucleotides matching TRBD2. Germline V gene data show CDR1 as MNHEY and CDR2 as SMNVEV (reference sequence). This CDR3 spans 14 amino acids. J lost 5 bases, V lost 4 bases, and 2 bases had no gene match. The CDR3 here is CASSSLAGGDTQYF. DNA of the CDR3: TGTGCCAGCAGTTCTCTAGCGGGGGGAGATACGCAGTATTTT.

This chain connects TRBV2 to TRBJ2-4, with D perhaps matching TRBD2 (5 bases). Germline CDR1 SNHLY, CDR2 FYNNEI. V was clipped by 1 base and J by 7 bases, with 8 bases between them. The CDR3 sequence is 13 residues long. The CDR3 reads CASSEEGENIQYF. The CDR3 DNA reads TGTGCCAGCAGTGAAGAGGGAGAGAACATTCAGTACTTC. The full variable domain, completed using reference TRBV2 and TRBJ2-4, is EPEVTQTPSHQVTQMGQEVILRCVPISNHLYFYWYRQILGQKVEFLVSFYNNEISEKSEIFDDQFSVERPDGSNFTLKIRSTKLEDSAMYFCASSEEGENIQYFGAGTRLSVL.

This chain uses TRBV12-5 with TRBJ2-2; D gene uncertain. The germline gives CDR1 LGHNT, CDR2 FRNRAP. CDR3 length: 11 amino acids. V was clipped by 2 bases and J by 9 bases, with 4 bases between them. Here the CDR3 reads CASGLLRELFF. The CDR3 coding sequence is TGTGCTAGTGGTTTGCTCCGGGAGCTGTTTTTT.

CDR3 DNA: TGCGCCAGCAGCCAAGACCCCGCGGGTGCCTACAATGAGCAGTTCTTC. It translates to CASSQDPAGAYNEQFF. The genes are TRBV4-3 and TRBJ2-1, with D maybe TRBD2 (5 bases). The CDR3 contains 16 residues. V was cut by 0 bases and J by 2 bases, with 11 bases left in between. Per germline, CDR1 LGHNA and CDR2 YSLEER.

The V and J genes are TRBV5-6 and TRBJ2-1; tentative D call: TRBD2 (5 bases). In germline, CDR1 is SGHDT, CDR2 YYEEEE. The CDR3 is made up of 16 amino acids. Trimming pared 6 bases from V and 0 bases from J, leaving 16 bases between. The CDR3: CASTPRLGSSYNEQFF. For the CDR3, the DNA is TGTGCCAGCACCCCCCGTTTGGGGAGCTCCTACAATGAGCAGTTCTTC.

The chain couples TRBV30 to TRBJ2-7; a possible D gene is TRBD1 (5 bases). Germline CDR1 is GTSNPN and CDR2 is SVGIG (reference sequence). This CDR3 has 15 amino acids. V was cut by 0 bases and J by 4 bases, with 16 bases left in between. DNA of the CDR3: TGTGCCTGGAGTGTAAAGGGGTACACGTCTTACGAGCAGTACTTC. Translated: CAWSVKGYTSYEQYF. Full variable domain (rest looked up from reference TRBV30 and TRBJ2-7): SQTIHQWPATLVQPVGSPLSLECTVEGTSNPNLYWYRQAAGRGLQLLFYSVGIGQISSEVPQNLSASRPQDRQFILSSKKLLLSDSGFYLCAWSVKGYTSYEQYFGPGTRLTVT.

This sequence joins TRBV7-2 and TRBJ1-2; no definite D call. The CDR3 runs 16 residues. From germline, CDR1 is SGHTA and CDR2 FQGNSA. V shed 11 bases and J shed 0 bases, with 22 bases lying between them. CDR3 loop: CASSVPNRASNYGYTF. For the CDR3, the DNA is TGTGCCTCATCGGTGCCTAACAGAGCATCTAACTATGGCTACACCTTC.

The chain is built from TRBV7-8 and TRBJ1-5, with D possibly TRBD1 on 6 matching bases. The CDR3 runs to 17 residues. Germline CDR1 is SGHVS and CDR2 is FQNEAQ. V shed 5 bases and J shed 0 bases, with 17 bases lying between them. The CDR3 DNA reads as TGTGCCAGCAGCCCTCACAGGGCATGGTTTAGCAATCAGCCCCAGCATTTT. Its translation: CASSPHRAWFSNQPQHF.

The chain couples TRBV7-2 to TRBJ2-3, with 7 bases aligning to TRBD2. Looked up from germline, CDR1 is SGHTA and CDR2 is FQGNSA. The CDR3 consists of 16 residues. Trimming took 5 bases from V and 1 from J; bases not matched to a gene: 9. The CDR3 nucleotides read TGTGCCAGCAGCATTTCGAGCGGGACGGGCACAGATACGCAGTATTTT. It is translated as CASSISSGTGTDTQYF.

The chain is built from TRBV12-5 and TRBJ1-3; TRBD1 matches at 7 bases. Germline V gene sequence: CDR1 LGHNT, CDR2 FRNRAP. CDR3 length: 15 residues. After removal of 1 base from V and 4 bases from J, the junction contained 4 bases not matched to a gene. The CDR3 nucleotides read TGTGCTAGTGGTTTGGGGGGACAGACAGGAAACACCATATATTTT. Its protein product is CASGLGGQTGNTIYF.

This clone was seen only once. The chain recombines TRBV6-5 with TRBJ2-7, with D possibly TRBD2 on 7 matching bases. The CDR3 loop spans 16 amino acids. Germline V lookup: CDR1 MNHEY, CDR2 SVGAGI. Trimming cost V 0 bases and J 4 bases, with 16 bases left between them. CDR3 nucleotides: TGTGCCAGCAGTTACTCGAAGGCGGGGGCCGTATACGAGCAGTACTTC. Translation: CASSYSKAGAVYEQYF.